Described below is a single TCR beta chain sequence and its context. This record comes from a study of T cells in Graves' hyperthyroidism and ophthalmopathy. Thyroid ultrasound and orbital computed tomography, with clinical symptoms and serum thyroxine and TRAb, informed diagnoses. The investigators amplified TCR beta CDR3 regions from RNA transcripts. Using the HTBI primer set, a first-round RT-PCR was run on the TCR CDR3. In TCRdb, the multiplex PCR reads were re-called with MiXCR into one record per CDR3 protein. Here the sample spans nearly 600,000 distinct CDR3 sequences, approximately 15% being singletons. The receptor was derived from a woman in her twenties or thirties with Graves' hyperthyroidism that later progressed to Graves' ophthalmopathy. Sequencing was performed on blood.

CDR3 in amino acids: CASSGEGGYNTGELFF. CDR3 DNA: TGTGCCAGCAGTGGAGAGGGAGGATATAACACCGGGGAGCTGTTTTTT. V usage is TRBV28 and J usage is TRBJ2-2; tentatively, D is TRBD2 (6 bases). Germline V gives CDR1 MDHEN, CDR2 SYDVKM. Trimming left V 5 bases short and J 2 bases short, with 15 bases between. The CDR3 spans 16 residues.